This T cell receptor (beta chain) was identified during a study of identical twins. Whole-study findings and limits: Analyses based on zero insertions could be partly confounded by invariant MAIT and iNKT cells. Fewer insertions marked abundant cord blood beta clonotypes; young adult naive trended weakly, memory not at all.

Everyone who donated was a healthy Caucasian. TCRdb re-analysed the 5' RACE reads in MiXCR, keeping a single row per CDR3 protein. The table records approximately 240,000 distinct CDR3 sequences, around an eighth of them present only once. The CDR3 contains 15 residues. J was trimmed by 4 bases and V by 3 bases; bases with no gene match: 2. Germline V gene sequence: CDR1 DFQATT, CDR2 SNEGSKA (reference sequence). As concerns this clonotype: Its antigen is currently unknown.

The TCR originated in a woman in her late teens or twenties in good health. The V call is TRBV20-1, the J call TRBJ2-3, with TRBD2 matching 15 bases. Input material: memory (CD45RO+) T cells sorted from blood. This CDR3 reads CSASGLAGGADTQYF. The DNA of the CDR3 is TGCAGTGCTAGCGGACTAGCGGGGGGGGCAGATACGCAGTATTTT.